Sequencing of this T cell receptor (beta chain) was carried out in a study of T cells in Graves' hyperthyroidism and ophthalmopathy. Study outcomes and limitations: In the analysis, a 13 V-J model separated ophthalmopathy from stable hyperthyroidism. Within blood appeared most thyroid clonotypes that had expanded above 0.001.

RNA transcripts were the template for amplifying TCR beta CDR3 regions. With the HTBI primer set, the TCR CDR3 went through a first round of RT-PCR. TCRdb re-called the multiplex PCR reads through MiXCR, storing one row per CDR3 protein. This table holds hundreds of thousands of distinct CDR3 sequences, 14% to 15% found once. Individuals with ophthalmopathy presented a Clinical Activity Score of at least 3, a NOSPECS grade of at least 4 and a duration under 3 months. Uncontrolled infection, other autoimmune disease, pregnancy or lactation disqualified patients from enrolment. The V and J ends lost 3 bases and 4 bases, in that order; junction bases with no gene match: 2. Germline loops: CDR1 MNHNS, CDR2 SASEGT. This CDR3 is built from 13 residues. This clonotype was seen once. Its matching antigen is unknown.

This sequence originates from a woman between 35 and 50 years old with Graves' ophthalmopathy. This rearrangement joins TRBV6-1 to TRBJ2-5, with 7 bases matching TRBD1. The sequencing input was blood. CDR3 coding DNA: TGTGCCAGCAGTGATAGGGACAGAGAGACCCAGTACTTC. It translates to CASSDRDRETQYF.